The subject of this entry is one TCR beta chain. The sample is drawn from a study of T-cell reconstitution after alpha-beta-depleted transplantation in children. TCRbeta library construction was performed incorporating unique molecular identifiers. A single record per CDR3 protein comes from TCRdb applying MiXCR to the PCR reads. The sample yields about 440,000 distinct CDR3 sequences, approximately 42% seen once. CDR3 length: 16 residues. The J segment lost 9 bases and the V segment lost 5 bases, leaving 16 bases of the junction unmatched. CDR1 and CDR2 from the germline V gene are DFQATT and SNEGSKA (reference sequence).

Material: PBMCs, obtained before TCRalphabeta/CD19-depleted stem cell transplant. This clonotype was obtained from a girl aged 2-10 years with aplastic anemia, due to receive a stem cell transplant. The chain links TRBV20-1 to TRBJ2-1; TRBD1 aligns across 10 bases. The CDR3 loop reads CSAPRQGASPRLEQFF. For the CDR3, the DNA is TGCAGTGCTCCTCGACAGGGGGCGAGTCCCCGACTTGAGCAGTTCTTC.